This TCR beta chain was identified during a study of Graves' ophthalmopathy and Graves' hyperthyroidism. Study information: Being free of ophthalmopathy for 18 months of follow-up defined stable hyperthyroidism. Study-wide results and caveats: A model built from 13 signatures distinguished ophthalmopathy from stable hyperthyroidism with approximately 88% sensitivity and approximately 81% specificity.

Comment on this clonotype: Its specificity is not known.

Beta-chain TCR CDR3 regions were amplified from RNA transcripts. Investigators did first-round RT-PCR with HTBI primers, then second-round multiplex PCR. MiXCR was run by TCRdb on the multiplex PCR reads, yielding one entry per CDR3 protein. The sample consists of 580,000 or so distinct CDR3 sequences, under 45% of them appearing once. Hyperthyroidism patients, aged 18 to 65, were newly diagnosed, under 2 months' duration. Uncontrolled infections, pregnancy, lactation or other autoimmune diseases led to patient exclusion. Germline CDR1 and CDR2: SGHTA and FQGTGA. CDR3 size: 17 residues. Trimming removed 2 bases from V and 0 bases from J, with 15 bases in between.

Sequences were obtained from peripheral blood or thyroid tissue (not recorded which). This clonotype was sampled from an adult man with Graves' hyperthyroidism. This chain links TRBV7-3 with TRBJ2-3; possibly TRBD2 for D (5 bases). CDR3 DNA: TGTGCCAGCAGCTTAGCTAGGATCGGGGATAGCACAGATACGCAGTATTTT. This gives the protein CASSLARIGDSTDTQYF.